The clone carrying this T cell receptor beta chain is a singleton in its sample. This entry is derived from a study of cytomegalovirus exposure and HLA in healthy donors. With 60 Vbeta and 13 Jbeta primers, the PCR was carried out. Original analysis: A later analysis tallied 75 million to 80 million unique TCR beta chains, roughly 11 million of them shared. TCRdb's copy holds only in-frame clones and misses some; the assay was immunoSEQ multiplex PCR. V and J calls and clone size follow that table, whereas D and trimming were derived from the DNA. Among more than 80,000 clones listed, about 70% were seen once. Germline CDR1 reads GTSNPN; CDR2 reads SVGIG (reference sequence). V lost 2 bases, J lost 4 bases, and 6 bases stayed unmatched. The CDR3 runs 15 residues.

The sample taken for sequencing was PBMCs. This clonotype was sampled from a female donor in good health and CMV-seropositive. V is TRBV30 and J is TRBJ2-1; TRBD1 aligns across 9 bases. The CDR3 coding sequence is TGTGCCTGGAGTCCGGGACAGGGTGGGTACAATGAGCAGTTCTTC. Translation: CAWSPGQGGYNEQFF.